This T cell receptor (beta chain) was identified during a study of blood T cell repertoires in COVID-19. As for the study in general: Samples came from the United States, Italy and Spain, spanning acute and convalescent COVID-19. The analysed material was cDNA or gDNA that came from T cells, B-cell-depleted T cells, or PBMCs.

TCRdb's table, derived via immunoSEQ multiplex PCR, lists solely in-frame clones and lacks some. The table has approximately 90,000 clones, about 85% seen once; the top ten hold 38%. V dropped 2 bases and J dropped 4 bases, with 9 bases sitting between them. The CDR3 is 14 residues long. The V gene's germline CDR1 is SGHRS and CDR2 YFSETQ. The V call is TRBV5-1, the J call TRBJ1-4, with no clear D. This receptor was obtained from a man older than 75 with acute or convalescent COVID-19. Sequenced: peripheral blood. The CDR3 region is CASSLRGDNEKLFF. The CDR3 nucleotides read TGCGCCAGCAGCTTACGAGGAGATAATGAAAAACTGTTTTTT.